One sample yielded the 7 T cell receptor beta chains listed below, sequenced in a study of cytomegalovirus exposure and HLA in healthy donors. Primers included in the PCR were 60 Vbeta and 13 Jbeta primers. The protocol was immunoSEQ multiplex PCR, while the TCRdb copy is restricted to in-frame clones and leaves out a portion. The sample includes about 130,000 clones, about 10% seen only once; the top ten take approximately 4.4%. The sample comprised PBMCs. All receptors come from a woman in her late teens or twenties in good health and CMV-seropositive.

This clone was picked up a small number of times. The rearrangement joins TRBV14 to TRBJ1-4, with D maybe TRBD1 (6 bases). V lost 2 bases to trimming and J lost 8 bases, with 18 bases between them. CDR1 and CDR2 (germline): SGHDN, FVKESK. CDR3 length equals 16 residues. The CDR3 sequence: CASSQKFHRDSEKLFF. In DNA form, the CDR3 reads TGTGCCAGCAGCCAAAAATTCCACAGGGATAGCGAAAAACTGTTTTTT.

The chain couples TRBV7-9 to TRBJ2-5; TRBD2 matches 7 bases. Trimming at V came to 5 bases and at J to 5 bases, leaving 8 bases not matched to a gene. Germline values: CDR1 SEHNR, CDR2 FQNEAQ (reference sequence). This CDR3 region has 14 residues. The CDR3 bases are TGTGCCAGCAGCCCGCGACTAGCAGCGGAGACCCAGTACTTC. Protein sequence: CASSPRLAAETQYF.

The genes are TRBV6-5 and TRBJ2-1; no definite D call. The CDR3 has 15 amino acids. CDR1 MNHEY and CDR2 SVGAGI come from the germline V gene. V was clipped by 8 bases and J by 3 bases, with 17 bases between them. The CDR3 protein is CASFRGDGNYNEQFF. Here the CDR3 DNA reads TGTGCCAGCTTTCGAGGAGACGGAAACTACAATGAGCAGTTCTTC.

This clone was picked up a small number of times. The chain recombines TRBV18 with TRBJ1-2; TRBD1 matches at 9 bases. There are 16 residues in the CDR3. The junction had 4 bases not matched to a gene; V was cut back by 1 base and J by 1 base. In germline, CDR1 is KGHSH, CDR2 LQKENI. DNA of the CDR3: TGTGCCAGCTCACCACGCGACAGGGGGTTTAACTATGGCTACACCTTC. Its protein product is CASSPRDRGFNYGYTF.

This clone has a handful of counts. The chain uses TRBV7-9 and TRBJ2-7; TRBD1 agrees at 7 bases. Germline V gene lookup returns CDR1 SEHNR and CDR2 FQNEAQ (reference sequence). The CDR3 sequence is 15 residues long. The junction had 6 bases not matched to a gene; V was cut back by 1 base and J by 3 bases. For the CDR3, the DNA is TGTGCCAGCAGCTTAGTTGTCGGACAGGTCTACGAGCAGTACTTC. Protein product: CASSLVVGQVYEQYF.

This clone showed up just a few times. This chain connects TRBV2 to TRBJ2-1; 7 bases map to TRBD2. Germline CDR1 reads SNHLY; CDR2 reads FYNNEI. Germline trimming cut 4 bases from V and 5 bases from J; bases unmatched to any gene: 8. The CDR3 spans 15 residues. Here the CDR3 reads CASSGGTTYDNEQFF. The CDR3 DNA is TGTGCCAGCAGTGGCGGGACTACCTACGACAATGAGCAGTTCTTC.

This clone was seen more than once but under ten times. The chain employs TRBV7-9 and TRBJ2-1, with 11 bases aligning to TRBD2. Germline V gives CDR1 SEHNR, CDR2 FQNEAQ (reference sequence). The CDR3 is made up of 16 amino acids. Trimming removed 4 bases from V and 4 bases from J; junction bases left unmatched: 6. CDR3 DNA: TGTGCCAGCAGCTGGGCCCTAGCGGGAGGTTACAATGAGCAGTTCTTC. Residues: CASSWALAGGYNEQFF.